This T cell receptor (beta chain) was recovered during a study of blood T cell repertoires in COVID-19. Study background: Samples taken during acute and convalescent COVID-19 were collected in the United States, Italy and Spain.

Participants came from roughly 25 US areas, aged roughly 18 to 89 years. Categorization into cohorts depended on clinical history that participants reported. The ends were cut back, 2 bases at V and 2 bases at J, with 6 bases in the middle. There are 14 residues in the CDR3. Germline V gene data show CDR1 as KGHDR and CDR2 as SFDVKD. Per the authors' pipeline: Reference gene primers were amplified, and this amplification served to estimate nucleated cell counts. Assay used: immunoSEQ multiplex PCR; TCRdb lists only in-frame clones, some missing. Clone size and V and J calls were adopted from that table, with D and trimming inferred from the DNA. The sample shows roughly 230,000 clones, under 90% of them seen only once.

This chain joins TRBV24-1 and TRBJ1-5; possible D gene TRBD1, 5 bases. This clonotype was obtained from a woman in her twenties or thirties with acute COVID-19. The material sequenced was PBMCs or T cells enriched from blood (not recorded which). This chain's CDR3 is CATSDSQGNQPQHF. CDR3 sequence (DNA): TGTGCCACCAGTGATTCACAGGGCAATCAGCCCCAGCATTTT.